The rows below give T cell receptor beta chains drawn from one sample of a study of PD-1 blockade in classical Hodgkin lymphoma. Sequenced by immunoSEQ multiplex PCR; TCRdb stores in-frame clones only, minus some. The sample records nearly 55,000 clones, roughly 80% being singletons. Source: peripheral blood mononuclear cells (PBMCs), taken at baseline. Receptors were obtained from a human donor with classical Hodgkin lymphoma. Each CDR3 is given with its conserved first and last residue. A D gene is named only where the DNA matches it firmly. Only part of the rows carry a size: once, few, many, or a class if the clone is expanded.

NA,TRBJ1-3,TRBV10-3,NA,TGTGCCATCAGGCAAGGGCCCGACAGCTTCTCTGGAAACACCATATATTTT,CAIRQGPDSFSGNTIYF
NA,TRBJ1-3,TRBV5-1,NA,TGCGCCAGCAGCTTAGAAACAGGCCTCTCTGGAAACACCATATATTTT,CASSLETGLSGNTIYF
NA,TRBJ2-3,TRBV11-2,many,TGTGCCAGCAGCTTCGGAGGGGTCTACTCCTCCTTCTTT,CASSFGGVYSSFF
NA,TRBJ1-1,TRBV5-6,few,TGTGCCAGCAGCTTGGGCTCAGGGTTTTTGAACACTGAAGCTTTCTTT,CASSLGSGFLNTEAFF
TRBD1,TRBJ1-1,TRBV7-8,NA,TGTGCCAGCAGCCTTCAGACAGGGTACGGGGCGAACACTGAAGCTTTCTTT,CASSLQTGYGANTEAFF
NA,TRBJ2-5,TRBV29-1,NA,TGCAGCACCAGGGGGGGTCATGAAGAGACCCAGTACTTC,CSTRGGHEETQYF
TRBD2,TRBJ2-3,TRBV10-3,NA,TGTGCCACCCTAGCGGGAGAGGAAGATACGCAGTATTTT,CATLAGEEDTQYF
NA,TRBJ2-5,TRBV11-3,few,TGTGCCAGCAGCCCCCCAGTGGGCGACAGCCAGTCCCGGGAGACCCAGTACTTC,CASSPPVGDSQSRETQYF
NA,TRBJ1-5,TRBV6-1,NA,TGTGCCAGCACCCCCGGGCTGAGGATAAGTCAGCCCCAGCATTTT,CASTPGLRISQPQHF
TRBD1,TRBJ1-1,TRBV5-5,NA,TGTGCCAGCAGAGGACAGGCTATGAGGACTGAAGCTTTCTTT,CASRGQAMRTEAFF
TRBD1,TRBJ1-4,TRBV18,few,TGTGCCAGCTCTTGGGACAGTGGATATGAAAAGATGTTTTTT,CASSWDSGYEKMFF
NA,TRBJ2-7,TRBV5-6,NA,TGTGCCAGCAGCTTGGGGTGGGACGGGATTTACGAGCAGTACTTC,CASSLGWDGIYEQYF
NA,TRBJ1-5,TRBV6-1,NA,TGTGCCAGCAGTTCCGGGACGGGATTCAATCAGCCCCAGCATTTT,CASSSGTGFNQPQHF
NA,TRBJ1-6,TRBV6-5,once,TGTGCCAGCAGACTTGACAGAAGCGTAAATTCACCCCTCCACTTT,CASRLDRSVNSPLHF
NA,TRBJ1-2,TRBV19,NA,TGTGCCAGTAGTATGCGAAGGGACGGCTATGGCTACACCTTC,CASSMRRDGYGYTF
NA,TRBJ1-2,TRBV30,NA,TGTGCCTGGAGTGTAGGCCGGAACTATGGCTACACCTTC,CAWSVGRNYGYTF
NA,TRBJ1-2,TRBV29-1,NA,TGCAGCGTCCCCACCTTGGGGGGGGCATCTAACTATGGCTACACCTTC,CSVPTLGGASNYGYTF
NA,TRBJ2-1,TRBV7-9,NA,TGTGCCAGCAGCCCCGGTGGGACAATTTACAATGAGCAGTTCTTC,CASSPGGTIYNEQFF
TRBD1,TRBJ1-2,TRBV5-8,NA,TGTGCCAGCAGGAAACAGGGGGCTAGATATGGCTACACCTTC,CASRKQGARYGYTF
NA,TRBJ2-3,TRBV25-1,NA,TGTGCCAGCAGTCCTAGGGATACGCAGTATTTT,CASSPRDTQYF